This TCR beta chain stems from a study of immune cell composition in non-small cell lung cancer. Germline-derived CDR1 and CDR2 are SGHVS and FNYEAQ. Trimming removed 2 bases from V and 5 bases from J; junction bases left unmatched: 9. CDR3 length: 15 amino acids. The assay was immunoSEQ multiplex PCR, and TCRdb's table has in-frame clones only and misses some. The sample carries about 14,000 clones, roughly 80% recorded once. DNA was extracted from unsorted cell suspensions stored frozen. As regards this clone: The antigen is unknown.

Whole-study results and caveats: Lung adenocarcinomas had lower top 10 clone scores and clonality than squamous tumours. Tumour TCR-beta clonality showed no significant link to smoking pack-years. Tumour-associated clones >0.5% occurred in 25% to 40% of adenocarcinomas, 75% of squamous.

This clonotype was obtained from a human donor with non-small cell lung cancer. Sequenced: lung tumor tissue. The chain couples TRBV7-6 to TRBJ2-7; 7 bases agree with TRBD2. CDR3 bases: TGTGCCAGCAGCTTATCGGCGGGAGTAGTAGACGAGCAGTACTTC. Its protein product is CASSLSAGVVDEQYF. The entire variable domain, with the rest obtained from reference TRBV7-6 and TRBJ2-7, is as follows: GAGVSQSPRYKVTKRGQDVALRCDPISGHVSLYWYRQALGQGPEFLTYFNYEAQQDKSGLPNDRFSAERPEGSISTLTIQRTEQRDSAMYRCASSLSAGVVDEQYFGPGTRLTVT.